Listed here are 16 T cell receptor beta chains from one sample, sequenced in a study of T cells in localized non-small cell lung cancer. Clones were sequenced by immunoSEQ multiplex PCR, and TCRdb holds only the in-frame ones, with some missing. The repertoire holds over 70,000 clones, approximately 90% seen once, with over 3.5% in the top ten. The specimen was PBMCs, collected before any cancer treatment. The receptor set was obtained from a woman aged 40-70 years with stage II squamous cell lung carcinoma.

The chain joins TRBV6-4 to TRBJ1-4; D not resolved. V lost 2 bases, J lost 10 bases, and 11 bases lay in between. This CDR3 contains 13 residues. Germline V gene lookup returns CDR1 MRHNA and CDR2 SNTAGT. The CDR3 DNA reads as TGTGCCAGCAGTGACGGTTTTGGTGGAAAACTGTTTTTT. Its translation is CASSDGFGGKLFF.

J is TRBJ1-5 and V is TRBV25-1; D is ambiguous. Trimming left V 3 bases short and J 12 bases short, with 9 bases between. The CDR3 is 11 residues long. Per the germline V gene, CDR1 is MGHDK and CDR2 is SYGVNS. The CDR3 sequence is CASSEGYFQHF. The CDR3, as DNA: TGTGCCAGCAGTGAGGGTTACTTCCAGCATTTT.

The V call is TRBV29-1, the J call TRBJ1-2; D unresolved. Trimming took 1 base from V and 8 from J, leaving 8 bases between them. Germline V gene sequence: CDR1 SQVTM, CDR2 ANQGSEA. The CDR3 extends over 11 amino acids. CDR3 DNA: TGCAGCGTTGAAGGTCCACTCGGCTACACCTTC. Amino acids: CSVEGPLGYTF.

This CDR3 reads CASSFTSGGNEQFF. CDR3 nucleotides: TGTGCCAGCAGTTTTACTAGCGGGGGCAATGAGCAGTTCTTC. The chain carries TRBV28 and TRBJ2-1; TRBD2 aligns across 11 bases. The CDR3 is 14 amino acids. In germline, CDR1 is MDHEN, CDR2 SYDVKM. J was trimmed by 6 bases and V by 3 bases; bases with no gene match: 1.

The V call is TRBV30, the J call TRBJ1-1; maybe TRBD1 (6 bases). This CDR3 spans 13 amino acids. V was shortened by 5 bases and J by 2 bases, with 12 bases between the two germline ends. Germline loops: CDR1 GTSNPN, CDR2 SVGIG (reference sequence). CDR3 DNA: TGTGCCTGGGGCAGGGGAGGAAACACTGAAGCTTTCTTT. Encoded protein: CAWGRGGNTEAFF. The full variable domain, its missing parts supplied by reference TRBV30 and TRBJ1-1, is SQTIHQWPATLVQPVGSPLSLECTVEGTSNPNLYWYRQAAGRGLQLLFYSVGIGQISSEVPQNLSASRPQDRQFILSSKKLLLSDSGFYLCAWGRGGNTEAFFGQGTRLTVV.

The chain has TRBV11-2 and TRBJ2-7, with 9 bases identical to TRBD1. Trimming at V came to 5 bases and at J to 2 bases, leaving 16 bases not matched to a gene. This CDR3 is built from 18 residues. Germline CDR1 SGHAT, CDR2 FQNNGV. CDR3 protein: CASSGMGQGPTSTYEQYF. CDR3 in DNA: TGTGCCAGCAGCGGTATGGGACAGGGACCAACGTCAACCTACGAGCAGTACTTC.

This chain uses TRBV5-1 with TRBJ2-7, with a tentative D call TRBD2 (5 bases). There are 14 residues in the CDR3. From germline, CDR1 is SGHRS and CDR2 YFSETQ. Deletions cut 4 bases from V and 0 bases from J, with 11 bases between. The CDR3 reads CASSTSGSSYEQYF. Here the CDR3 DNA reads TGCGCCAGCAGCACCAGCGGATCCTCCTACGAGCAGTACTTC.

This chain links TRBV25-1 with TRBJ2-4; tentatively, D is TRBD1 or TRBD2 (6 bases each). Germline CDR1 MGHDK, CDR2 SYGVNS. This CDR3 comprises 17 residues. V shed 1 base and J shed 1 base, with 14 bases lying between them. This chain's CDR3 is CASSESGGGLAKNIQYF. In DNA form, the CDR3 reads TGTGCCAGCAGTGAATCGGGTGGGGGGCTGGCCAAAAACATTCAGTACTTC.

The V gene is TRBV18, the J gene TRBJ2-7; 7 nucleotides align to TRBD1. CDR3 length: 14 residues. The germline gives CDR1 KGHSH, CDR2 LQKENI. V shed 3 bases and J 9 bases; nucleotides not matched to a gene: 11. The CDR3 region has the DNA TGTGCCAGCTCACCGGAAGGCAGGGGGAAATGGCAGTACTTC. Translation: CASSPEGRGKWQYF.

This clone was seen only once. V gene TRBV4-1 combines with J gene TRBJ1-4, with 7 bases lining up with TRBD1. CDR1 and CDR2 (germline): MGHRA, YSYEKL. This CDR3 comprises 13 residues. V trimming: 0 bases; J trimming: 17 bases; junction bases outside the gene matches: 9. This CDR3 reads CASSQDRQGVLFF. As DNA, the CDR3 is TGCGCCAGCAGCCAAGACCGACAGGGTGTTCTTTTTTTT.

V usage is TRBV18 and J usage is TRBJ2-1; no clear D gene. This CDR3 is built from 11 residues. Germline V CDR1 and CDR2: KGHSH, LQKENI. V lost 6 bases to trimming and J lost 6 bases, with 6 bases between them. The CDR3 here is CASSEVNEQFF. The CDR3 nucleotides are TGTGCCAGCTCCGAAGTCAATGAGCAGTTCTTC.

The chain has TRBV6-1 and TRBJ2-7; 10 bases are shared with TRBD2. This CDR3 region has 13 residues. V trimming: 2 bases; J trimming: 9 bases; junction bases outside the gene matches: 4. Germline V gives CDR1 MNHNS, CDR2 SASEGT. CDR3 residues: CASSELAGVRQYF. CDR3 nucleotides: TGTGCCAGCAGTGAACTAGCGGGAGTAAGGCAGTACTTC.

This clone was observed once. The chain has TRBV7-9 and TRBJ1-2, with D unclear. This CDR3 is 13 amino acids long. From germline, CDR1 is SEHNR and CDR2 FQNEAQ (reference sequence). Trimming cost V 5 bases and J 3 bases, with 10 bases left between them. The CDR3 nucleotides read TGTGCCAGCAGCGCACAGAGCTACTATGGCTACACCTTC. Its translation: CASSAQSYYGYTF.

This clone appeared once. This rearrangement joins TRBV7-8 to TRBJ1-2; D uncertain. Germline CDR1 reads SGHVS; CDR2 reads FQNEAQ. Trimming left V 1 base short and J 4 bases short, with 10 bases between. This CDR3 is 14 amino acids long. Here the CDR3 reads CASSLEQSGYGYTF. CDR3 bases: TGTGCCAGCAGCTTAGAACAGTCAGGCTATGGCTACACCTTC.

The CDR3, as DNA: TGTGCCAGCAGCAAGGGACAGGGGGCCTACGAGCAGTACTTC. It yields the protein CASSKGQGAYEQYF. The gene calls are TRBV6-6 and TRBJ2-7; 11 bases align to TRBD1. Unmatched junction bases numbered 3, after V lost 6 bases and J lost 2 bases. There are 14 residues in the CDR3. Germline V gives CDR1 MNHNY, CDR2 SVGAGI (reference sequence).

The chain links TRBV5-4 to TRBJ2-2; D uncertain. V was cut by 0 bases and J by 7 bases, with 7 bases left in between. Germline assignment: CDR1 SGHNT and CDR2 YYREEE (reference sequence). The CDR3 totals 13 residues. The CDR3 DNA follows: TGTGCCAGCAGCTTGGGGCCGGACGGGGAGCTGTTTTTT. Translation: CASSLGPDGELFF. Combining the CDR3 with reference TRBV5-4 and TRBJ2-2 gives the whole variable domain ETGVTQSPTHLIKTRGQQVTLRCSSQSGHNTVSWYQQALGQGPQFIFQYYREEENGRGNFPPRFSGLQFPNYSSELNVNALELDDSALYLCASSLGPDGELFFGEGSRLTVL.